This TCR beta chain was recovered during a study of T-cell memory formation after mild COVID-19. Findings of the study overall: Pre-infection memory carried some responding clones, suggesting that cross-reactive memory joined. Clones shrinking between day 15 and 85 showed a balanced CD4/CD8 split, and those that grew later tilted toward CD4+. Nothing showed for sure that second-wave clones peaking on day 37 were SARS-CoV-2 specific.

The CDR3 runs 15 residues. The V and J ends lost 5 bases and 4 bases respectively, with 19 bases between them. Germline V gene data show CDR1 as DFQATT and CDR2 as SNEGSKA (reference sequence). Note on this clonotype: Its target is not known.

TCRdb analysed the 5' RACE reads with MiXCR anew, one entry per CDR3 protein. The table lists roughly 450,000 distinct CDR3 sequences, roughly 20% of them singletons. The chain links TRBV20-1 to TRBJ2-3; D is perhaps TRBD1 or TRBD2 (5 bases each). This receptor was identified in an adult woman who had mild COVID-19 (a few samples of this study predate the infection). Cell type and time point are not known. Sequenced material: PBMCs or a T cell subset sorted from them (not recorded which). Here the CDR3 DNA reads TGCAGTGCTGGAGCCCTTGGGGGTAGCGCAGATACGCAGTATTTT. Amino acids: CSAGALGGSADTQYF.